These T cell receptor beta chains were read from a single sample in a study of T cell responses to AZD1222 COVID-19 vaccine. The assay was immunoSEQ multiplex PCR, and TCRdb's table has in-frame clones only and misses some. The data contain around 110,000 clones, 84% of them singletons. This material consisted of peripheral blood, taken on day 0 of AZD1222 vaccination. The origin of the receptors is an adult in good health. CDR3s include the opening cysteine and the closing phenylalanine or tryptophan. D genes are given only for firm matches. Rows may omit the clone size; those that give it use once, few, many or a size class.

J gene,V gene,D gene,clone size,CDR3 DNA,CDR3 protein
TRBJ1-2,TRBV6-1,-,-,TGTGCCAGCAGTGAATACGGGGGGCTCGTCAATGGCTACACCTTC,CASSEYGGLVNGYTF
TRBJ2-7,TRBV5-6,-,-,TGTGCCAGCACCGAGGGTGGAGAGCAGTACTTC,CASTEGGEQYF
TRBJ1-6,TRBV7-2,-,-,TGTGCCAGCAGCTTGGGTCAGGGGCCACCCCTCCACTTT,CASSLGQGPPLHF
TRBJ1-2,TRBV19,-,once,TGTGCCAGTCTCAGGGGAAACTATGGCTACACCTTC,CASLRGNYGYTF
TRBJ2-2,TRBV7-2,-,-,TGTGCCAGCAGCTTAAGCAGGAACACCGGGGAGCTGTTTTTT,CASSLSRNTGELFF
TRBJ1-5,TRBV19,-,-,TGTGCCAGTAGTATGTTACTCCAGGGAAGGCAGCCCCAGCATTTT,CASSMLLQGRQPQHF
TRBJ2-3,TRBV25-1,-,-,TGTGCCAGCAGTGGTAGAGGGGCAGATACGCAGTATTTT,CASSGRGADTQYF
TRBJ2-3,TRBV28,TRBD1,-,TGTGCCAGCAGAAATACCGGGACAGCCTTAAATACGCAGTATTTT,CASRNTGTALNTQYF
TRBJ2-7,TRBV18,TRBD2,-,TGTGCCAGCTCACCGACTAGCGGGGGGGCCCACGAGCAGTACTTC,CASSPTSGGAHEQYF
TRBJ2-5,TRBV5-8,TRBD1,-,TGTGCCAGCAGCACCCCGGACAGGGCTTCCCAAGAGACCCAGTACTTC,CASSTPDRASQETQYF
TRBJ1-1,TRBV30,-,-,TGTGCCTGGAGTGTAGATAGGGTCGGAGGGAACACTGAAGCTTTCTTT,CAWSVDRVGGNTEAFF
TRBJ2-7,TRBV18,-,few,TGTGCCAGCTCACCACCGTCCAACTCAGATAATGAGCAGTACTTC,CASSPPSNSDNEQYF
TRBJ1-3,TRBV28,-,-,TGTGCCACCGAGGAGCCTAACTCTGGAAACACCATATATTTT,CATEEPNSGNTIYF
TRBJ1-5,TRBV2,-,-,TGTGCCAGCAGTGAAGGGCCCCTAATAGGTCCCCAGCATTTT,CASSEGPLIGPQHF
TRBJ1-1,TRBV28,-,-,TGTGCCAGCAGTTTTGAGTTTCCCCCAGAAGCTTTCTTT,CASSFEFPPEAFF
TRBJ1-5,TRBV24-1,-,-,TGTGCCACCAGTGATCCGGGGGTTAGCAATCAGCCCCAGCATTTT,CATSDPGVSNQPQHF
TRBJ1-4,TRBV28,-,-,TGTGCCAGCAGTCTCAAGATGGAAAAACTGTTTTTT,CASSLKMEKLFF
TRBJ1-2,TRBV21-1,-,once,TGTGCCAGCAGCAAAGAGGAGAGGAAATCCTCCTATGGCTACACCTTC,CASSKEERKSSYGYTF
TRBJ2-7,TRBV18,-,-,TGTGCCAGCTCACAGGGACACAACTACGAGCAGTACTTC,CASSQGHNYEQYF
TRBJ1-4,TRBV5-1,-,-,TGCGCCAGCAGAGAGAACAGGGAGAAACTGTTTTTT,CASRENREKLFF
TRBJ1-5,TRBV6-5,-,-,TGTGCCAGTACCCACAGAACGGGGGATCAGCCCCAGCATTTT,CASTHRTGDQPQHF
TRBJ1-2,TRBV13,-,few,TGTGCCAGCAGCCCCCGGACAGCCCCACAATATGGCTACACCTTC,CASSPRTAPQYGYTF
TRBJ1-1,TRBV7-2,-,-,TGTGCCAGCAGCTTAGGAGGTCCGGGAATGAACACTGAAGCTTTCTTT,CASSLGGPGMNTEAFF
TRBJ2-1,TRBV28,TRBD2,-,TGTGCCAGCAGTCCCCCCAGCGGGATTTACAATGAGCAGTTCTTC,CASSPPSGIYNEQFF
TRBJ1-2,TRBV27,-,-,TGTGCCAGCAGTTCGCCGTTGACAGGCCCCTATGGCTACACCTTC,CASSSPLTGPYGYTF
TRBJ1-1,TRBV6-5,TRBD1,-,TGTGCCGCCAAGAGACAGGGTACGAACACTGAAGCTTTCTTT,CAAKRQGTNTEAFF
TRBJ2-7,TRBV3-1/TRBV3-2,-,-,TGTGCCAGCAGCCCGTTCCTAGCCGGGTCCCACGAGCAGTACTTC,CASSPFLAGSHEQYF
TRBJ2-1,TRBV18,-,-,TGTGCCAGCTCCCTCCCCAATTACAATGAGCAGTTCTTC,CASSLPNYNEQFF
TRBJ2-7,TRBV2,TRBD2,-,TGTGCCAGCAACCAGGGGACTAGCGGGATCTACGAGCAGTACTTC,CASNQGTSGIYEQYF
TRBJ1-6,TRBV7-9,-,-,TGTGCCAGCAGCGGGGCCGCGGGCTCCTATAATTCACCCCTCCACTTT,CASSGAAGSYNSPLHF
TRBJ2-3,TRBV6-6,TRBD2,-,TGTGCCAGCAGTAGATCCGGACTAGCGGGGGGACGACTCACAGATACGCAGTATTTT,CASSRSGLAGGRLTDTQYF
TRBJ2-3,TRBV12-3/TRBV12-4,TRBD2,-,TGTGCCAGCAGTTTGGTACTAGCGGGAGGGCATGATTTT,CASSLVLAGGHDF
TRBJ2-5,TRBV5-1,-,-,TGCGCCAGCAGCTTGCAATCAGTTTCTCAAGAGACCCAGTACTTC,CASSLQSVSQETQYF
TRBJ1-5,TRBV27,-,-,TGTGCCAGCAGTCCAAATCCCAGCAATCAGCCCCAGCATTTT,CASSPNPSNQPQHF
TRBJ1-6,TRBV29-1,TRBD1,-,TGCAGCGCGAGGGACAGCCATAATTCACCCCTCCACTTT,CSARDSHNSPLHF
TRBJ1-4,TRBV28,-,-,TGTGCCAGCAGTCCTCCGGGCAGAGAACTGTTTTTT,CASSPPGRELFF
TRBJ2-5,TRBV27,-,-,TGTGCCAGCAGTGGGAGGGGGCGAGAGACCCAGTACTTC,CASSGRGRETQYF
TRBJ1-2,TRBV3-1/TRBV3-2,-,once,TGTGCCAGCAGCCCCTTGGCAGGGCGCTATGGCTACACCTTC,CASSPLAGRYGYTF
TRBJ2-7,TRBV28,TRBD2,-,TGTGCCAGCAGTTTTATTGGTCAGGGAGGGGACGAGCAGTACTTC,CASSFIGQGGDEQYF
TRBJ2-7,TRBV18,-,few,TGTGCCAGCTCACCCCCAGGGAAGTTGGACGAGCAGTACTTC,CASSPPGKLDEQYF
TRBJ2-7,TRBV3-1/TRBV3-2,-,-,TGTGCCAGCAGCCAAGATGTCATCTACGAGCAGTACTTC,CASSQDVIYEQYF
TRBJ1-6,TRBV27,-,-,TGTGCCAGCACTACCGGGTCTGGGGATTCACCCCTCCACTTT,CASTTGSGDSPLHF
TRBJ1-2,TRBV28,TRBD1,few,TGTGCCAGCAGTGGACCTAGCAGGGGGCGGACATATGGCTACACCTTC,CASSGPSRGRTYGYTF
TRBJ1-5,TRBV2,-,-,TGTGCCAGCAAAGGACTATACAATCAGCCCCAGCATTTT,CASKGLYNQPQHF
TRBJ1-6,TRBV7-2,-,-,TGTGCCAGCAGCTCCCGCTTTTCGGATTCACCCCTCCACTTT,CASSSRFSDSPLHF
TRBJ2-7,TRBV7-2,TRBD2,few,TGTGCCAGCAGAACCGGACTAGCGGGAGGTGAGCAGTACTTC,CASRTGLAGGEQYF
TRBJ1-2,TRBV24-1,-,once,TGTGCCACCAGTGATTTAAACGGGGGGCAAGGCTACACCTTC,CATSDLNGGQGYTF
TRBJ1-2,TRBV4-1,-,-,TGCGCCAGCAGCCAAGGGGCTGACGGGAGGAACTATGGCTACACCTTC,CASSQGADGRNYGYTF
TRBJ2-7,TRBV11-3,TRBD2,-,TGTGCCAGCAGCTCCTATCTAGCGGGAGAGTACGAGCAGTACTTC,CASSSYLAGEYEQYF